Following are 23 T cell receptor beta chains from one sample sequenced in a study of T-cell memory formation after mild COVID-19. TCRdb independently ran MiXCR on the 5' RACE reads; one entry per CDR3 protein. This sample has 110,000 or so distinct CDR3 sequences, with roughly 20% found just once. The source material was PBMCs or a T cell subset sorted from them (not recorded which). The receptors stem from a man aged 18 to 30 who had mild COVID-19 (a few samples of this study predate the infection). Cell type and time point are not known.

The chain joins TRBV6-5 to TRBJ2-7, with TRBD1 as a possible D gene (6 bases). The CDR3 totals 15 residues. Germline V CDR1 and CDR2: MNHEY, SVGAGI. V lost 5 bases to trimming and J lost 5 bases, with 19 bases between them. CDR3 coding DNA: TGTGCCAGCAGTAAGGGACATCCCATTGTCCACGAGCAGTACTTC. It is translated as CASSKGHPIVHEQYF.

This clonotype was found a few times. V gene TRBV9 combines with J gene TRBJ2-1; 11 positions agree with TRBD2. V shed 3 bases, J shed 4 bases, and the junction held 3 bases outside the gene matches. Germline V CDR1 and CDR2: SGDLS, YYNGEE. CDR3 length: 15 amino acids. CDR3 residues: CASSAGTSGYNEQFF. The CDR3 DNA reads TGTGCCAGCAGCGCGGGGACTAGCGGATACAATGAGCAGTTCTTC. Supplemented by reference TRBV9 and TRBJ2-1, the full variable domain reads DSGVTQTPKHLITATGQRVTLRCSPRSGDLSVYWYQQSLDQGLQFLIQYYNGEERAKGNILERFSAQQFPDLHSELNLSSLELGDSALYFCASSAGTSGYNEQFFGPGTRLTVL.

Only a few counts were recorded for this clonotype. This chain connects TRBV28 to TRBJ2-5, with D perhaps assigned TRBD1 or TRBD2 (7 bases each). CDR1 MDHEN and CDR2 SYDVKM come from the germline V gene. V lost 7 bases and J lost 5, with 14 bases in between. The CDR3 runs 13 residues. CDR3 sequence: CASMTQGGETQYF. CDR3 DNA sequence: TGTGCCAGCATGACCCAGGGGGGGGAGACCCAGTACTTC.

This chain uses TRBV7-9 with TRBJ1-1; TRBD1 agrees at 9 bases. Germline V gene lookup returns CDR1 SEHNR and CDR2 FQNEAQ (reference sequence). The CDR3 is made up of 13 amino acids. J lost 8 bases, V lost 6 bases, and 7 bases had no gene match. CDR3 protein: CASSQEGTGEAFF. The DNA of the CDR3 is TGTGCCAGCAGTCAAGAGGGGACAGGGGAAGCTTTCTTT.

This clonotype appeared many times. This sequence joins TRBV23-1 and TRBJ2-3; TRBD1 matches at 8 bases. TRBV23-1 is identified as an open reading frame with a role that is uncertain. The CDR3 runs to 16 residues. The V and J ends lost 4 bases and 1 base, in that order; junction bases with no gene match: 7. Here the CDR3 reads CASSPWTGLRTDTQYF. The CDR3 DNA is TGCGCCAGCAGTCCCTGGACAGGGTTACGCACAGATACGCAGTATTTT.

The chain joins TRBV7-6 to TRBJ2-5; D possibly corresponds to TRBD1 (5 bases). Germline V gives CDR1 SGHVS, CDR2 FNYEAQ. Between the trimmed V and J ends, which lost 4 bases and 3 bases, there was a span of 15 bases. The CDR3 is 15 amino acids. The CDR3 here is CASSSLLRGEETQYF. The CDR3 DNA is TGTGCCAGCAGCTCATTGCTAAGGGGCGAAGAGACCCAGTACTTC.

This clonotype appeared a few times. The genes are TRBV21-1 and TRBJ2-7; TRBD1 is taken as the D call from the table, unchecked against the DNA. TRBV21-1 is annotated as a pseudogene. The CDR3 is 13 amino acids. CDR3 loop: CASSSGAAYEQYV. The CDR3, as DNA: TGTGCCAGCAGCAGCGGGGCCGCCTACGAGCAGTACGTC.

The CDR3 DNA is TGTGCCAGCAGCTTGACTCGCTACTACAATGAGCAGTTCTTC. It specifies CASSLTRYYNEQFF. The V call is TRBV5-8, the J call TRBJ2-1; D is undetermined. Germline V gene sequence: CDR1 SGHTS, CDR2 YDEGEE. This CDR3 has 14 amino acids. V gave up 1 base and J gave up 3 bases, with 8 bases separating them.

The V and J genes are TRBV7-9 and TRBJ2-3, with D tentatively TRBD1 or TRBD2 (5 bases each). The germline V gene has CDR1 SEHNR and CDR2 FQNEAQ (reference sequence). This CDR3 spans 10 amino acids. The CDR3 sequence is CAEGEDTQYF. Written as DNA, the CDR3 is TGTGCAGAAGGGGAGGATACGCAGTATTTT.

V and J are TRBV7-9 and TRBJ2-1; the D is unclear. Trimming cost V 3 bases and J 8 bases, with 8 bases left between them. The length of the CDR3 is 12 residues. Germline V gene data show CDR1 as SEHNR and CDR2 as FQNEAQ (reference sequence). CDR3 protein: CASSLGLHEQFF. CDR3 sequence (DNA): TGTGCCAGCAGCTTGGGTCTGCATGAGCAGTTCTTC.

This clonotype turned up a few times. The rearrangement uses TRBV6-1 and TRBJ1-1; D is possibly TRBD1 (6 bases). Trimming took off 2 bases at V and 0 bases at J, with 19 bases between the two ends. The CDR3 is 18 residues long. In germline, CDR1 is MNHNS, CDR2 SASEGT. DNA for the CDR3: TGTGCCAGCAGTGAACGCGGCAGGGGTCCCCTCATGAACACTGAAGCTTTCTTT. This gives the protein CASSERGRGPLMNTEAFF.

This clonotype has only a few counts. This sequence joins TRBV9 and TRBJ2-7, with a possible D match to TRBD2 (5 bases). CDR1 is SGDLS and CDR2 is YYNGEE in the germline V gene. CDR3 length: 16 amino acids. Trimming left V 4 bases short and J 0 bases short, with 17 bases between. The chain's CDR3 is CASSPDGTAGSYEQYF. In DNA, the CDR3 is TGTGCCAGCAGCCCCGACGGTACGGCGGGCTCCTACGAGCAGTACTTC.

This rearrangement joins TRBV27 to TRBJ2-7; no reliable D call. CDR3 size: 14 residues. Trimming pared 3 bases from V and 2 bases from J, leaving 11 bases between. Germline V CDR1 and CDR2: MNHEY, SMNVEV (reference sequence). The DNA of the CDR3 is TGTGCCAGCAGTTTCGCAGCGAGAGCCTACGAGCAGTACTTC. It is translated as CASSFAARAYEQYF.

Concerning this clonotype: Just one base apart from a much larger clone, this may be a read error. The V and J genes are TRBV9 and TRBJ2-2; TRBD2 is a possible D gene (6 bases). Germline V CDR1 and CDR2: SGDLS, YYNGEE. This CDR3 contains 12 residues. The CDR3 nucleotides are TGTGCCAGAAGCGTAGCGGTCGGGGAGCTGTTTTTT. This translates into CARSVAVGELFF.

V and J are TRBV11-2 and TRBJ1-2; 7 nucleotides line up with TRBD1. After removal of 10 bases from V and 4 bases from J, the junction contained 9 bases not matched to a gene. CDR3 length: 13 amino acids. Per the germline V gene, CDR1 is SGHAT and CDR2 is FQNNGV. In DNA form, the CDR3 reads TGTGCCATCCCCAAGGGGGCGGCCTATGGCTACACCTTC. It translates to CAIPKGAAYGYTF.

The V gene is TRBV25-1, the J gene TRBJ2-3; D remains ambiguous. V shed 3 bases and J shed 6 bases, with 7 bases lying between them. The CDR3 is made up of 12 amino acids. Germline V gene data show CDR1 as MGHDK and CDR2 as SYGVNS. CDR3 nucleotides: TGTGCCAGCAGTGACGTAAACGATACGCAGTATTTT. This encodes CASSDVNDTQYF.

Only a few counts were recorded for this clonotype. Here the CDR3 DNA reads TGTGCCAGCAGCTTAGCGCCCACCCCCGACGAGCAGTACGTC. It translates to CASSLAPTPDEQYV. The chain carries TRBV7-8 and TRBJ2-7, with unresolved D. The V end was cut by 0 bases, the J end by 5 bases, with 11 bases between. The CDR3 covers 14 residues. Germline V gene sequence: CDR1 SGHVS, CDR2 FQNEAQ.

The CDR3 DNA reads TGTGCCAGCAGTGGGGGGGCGGTACCACCAAATACGCAGTATTTT. It is translated as CASSGGAVPPNTQYF. The chain has TRBV6-5 and TRBJ2-3; D possibly corresponds to TRBD2 (7 bases). With 5 bases removed from V and 7 bases from J, the gap between germline ends came to 19 bases. The germline V gene encodes CDR1 MNHEY and CDR2 SVGAGI. The CDR3 covers 15 residues.

This clonotype was seen only a few times. The chain combines TRBV5-1 with TRBJ2-5, with 12 nucleotides matching TRBD2. Germline V CDR1 and CDR2: SGHRS, YFSETQ. V was pared by 0 bases and J by 5 bases, with 8 bases of the junction left unmatched. The CDR3 totals 17 residues. Here the CDR3 reads CASSLGLAGAGGETQYF. DNA for the CDR3: TGCGCCAGCAGCTTGGGACTAGCGGGGGCAGGAGGGGAGACCCAGTACTTC.

The V gene is TRBV11-2, the J gene TRBJ1-6; D is perhaps TRBD1 (6 bases). The germline CDR1 and CDR2 sequences are SGHAT and FQNNGV. V gave up 1 base and J gave up 11 bases, with 12 bases separating them. The CDR3 covers 14 residues. CDR3: CASSLALGAAPLHF. In DNA, the CDR3 is TGTGCCAGCAGCTTAGCTCTGGGGGCGGCACCCCTCCACTTT.

This chain joins TRBV7-9 and TRBJ2-3; D not certain. Trimming removed 6 bases at V and 4 bases at J, with 20 bases between. Germline CDR1 and CDR2: SEHNR and FQNEAQ (reference sequence). The CDR3 is 16 amino acids. The CDR3 loop reads CASSETDGRTPDTQYF. CDR3 coding DNA: TGTGCCAGCAGTGAGACCGACGGAAGAACCCCAGATACGCAGTATTTT.

The chain carries TRBV29-1 and TRBJ2-1, with 12 positions matching TRBD2. This CDR3 has 16 residues. The ends lost 4 bases at V and 3 bases at J; junction bases unmatched: 7. CDR1 and CDR2 from the germline V gene are SQVTM and ANQGSEA. CDR3 bases: TGCAGCGTTGGGGCTAGCGGGGGGGAGGTCTACAATGAGCAGTTCTTC. Amino acids: CSVGASGGEVYNEQFF.

Many counts were recorded for this clonotype. The genes are TRBV7-8 and TRBJ2-5; weak D call: TRBD2 (6 bases). This CDR3 is built from 14 residues. Germline V lookup: CDR1 SGHVS, CDR2 FQNEAQ. V was trimmed by 2 bases and J by 2 bases, leaving 9 bases between them. The CDR3 region is CASSLTTSQETQYF. In DNA, the CDR3 is TGTGCCAGCAGCTTAACGACTAGTCAAGAGACCCAGTACTTC.